Listed below are T cell receptor beta chains from one sample, sequenced in a study of shared T cell receptors in the human thymus. Only in-frame clones appear in the TCRdb table, and some are missing; sequencing was by immunoSEQ multiplex PCR. The sample carries some 660,000 clones, roughly 86% recorded once. The same sample was also used in a study of human thymus T cells.

The material sequenced was thymocytes. These receptor sequences come from a boy younger than two with a congenital heart defect. CDR3s leave out the opening cysteine and the closing phenylalanine or tryptophan. Fields, in order: V gene, J gene, CDR3 protein.

TRBV28,TRBJ1-2,ASNPQGPRTGSDYGYT
TRBV9,TRBJ1-6,ASSADQNHYNSPLH
TRBV6-5,TRBJ1-4,ASSTTGGRSEKLF
TRBV12-5,TRBJ2-1,ASGRDRETYNEQF
TRBV2,TRBJ2-3,ASSVGRGTDTQY
TRBV2,TRBJ1-1,ASRGGDTEAF
TRBV5-1,TRBJ2-2,ASSLAGAMERANTGELF
TRBV2,TRBJ1-2,ASRWTGKSPYGYT
TRBV28,TRBJ1-5,ASRGGRGPCQPQH
TRBV29-1,TRBJ2-2,SVPRSASNTGELF
TRBV19,TRBJ1-3,ATDSGSPGNTIY
TRBV7-8,TRBJ2-5,ASSFLGSQETQY
TRBV15,TRBJ2-1,ATSRTIGLAGKSSYNEQF
TRBV7-3,TRBJ2-4,ASSPIRRISPLAKNIQY
TRBV7-2,TRBJ1-1,ASSLAGPEAF
TRBV2,TRBJ2-1,ASRGYSYNEQF
TRBV10-3,TRBJ2-7,AISRGYEQY
TRBV10-3,TRBJ2-7,AISESGPAAYEQY